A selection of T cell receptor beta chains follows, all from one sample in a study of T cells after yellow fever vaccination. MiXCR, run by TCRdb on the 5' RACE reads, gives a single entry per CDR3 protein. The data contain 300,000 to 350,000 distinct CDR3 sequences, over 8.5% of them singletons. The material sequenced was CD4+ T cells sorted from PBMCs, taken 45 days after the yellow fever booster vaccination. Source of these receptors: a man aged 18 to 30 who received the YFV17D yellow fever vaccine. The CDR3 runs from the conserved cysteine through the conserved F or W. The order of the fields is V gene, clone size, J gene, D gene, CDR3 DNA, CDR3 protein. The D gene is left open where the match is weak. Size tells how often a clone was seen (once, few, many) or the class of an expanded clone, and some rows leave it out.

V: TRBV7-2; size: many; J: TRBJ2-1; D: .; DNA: TGTGCCAGCAGACACACGGGACTTTACAATGAGCAGTTCTTC; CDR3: CASRHTGLYNEQFF
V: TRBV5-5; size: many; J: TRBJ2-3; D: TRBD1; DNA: TGTGCCAGCAGCTTGGGACAGGGATCGGATACGCAGTATTTT; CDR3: CASSLGQGSDTQYF
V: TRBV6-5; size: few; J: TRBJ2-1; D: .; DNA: TGTGCCAGCAGTCCACGGCCTGACTCCAATGAGCAGTTCTTC; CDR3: CASSPRPDSNEQFF
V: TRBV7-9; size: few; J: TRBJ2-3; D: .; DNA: TGTGCCAGCAGCTTAAAGTTGACAGGCTACAGACCAGATACGCAGTATTTT; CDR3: CASSLKLTGYRPDTQYF
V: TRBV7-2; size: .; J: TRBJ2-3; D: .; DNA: TGTGCCAGCAGCTTATACGGGAGCGCAGATACGCAGTATTTT; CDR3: CASSLYGSADTQYF
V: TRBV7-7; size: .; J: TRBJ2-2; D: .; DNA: TGTGCTAGCAGCTACGGACAGATGGCCGGGGAGCTGTTTTTT; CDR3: CASSYGQMAGELFF
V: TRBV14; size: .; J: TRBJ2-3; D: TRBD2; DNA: TGTGCCAGCAGCCGAACTAGCGGGGGGATCACAGATACGCAGTATTTT; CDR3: CASSRTSGGITDTQYF
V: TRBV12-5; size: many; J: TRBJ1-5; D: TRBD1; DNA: TGTGCTAGTGGCCAGGACAGGAACCTCGGGCAGCCCCAGCATTTT; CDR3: CASGQDRNLGQPQHF
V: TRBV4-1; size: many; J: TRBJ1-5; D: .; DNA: TGCGCCAGCAGCCAAGATTCGGGTCAGCCCCAGCATTTT; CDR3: CASSQDSGQPQHF
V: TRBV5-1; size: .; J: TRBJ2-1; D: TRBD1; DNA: TGCGCCAGCAGTTTTCCACTCACCGGGACAGGGGACGGGAATGAGCAGTTCTTC; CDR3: CASSFPLTGTGDGNEQFF
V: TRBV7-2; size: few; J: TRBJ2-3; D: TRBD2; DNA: TGTGCCAGCAGCGGACTAGCGGGGGGTTGGGGAAGCACAGATACGCAGTATTTT; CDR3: CASSGLAGGWGSTDTQYF
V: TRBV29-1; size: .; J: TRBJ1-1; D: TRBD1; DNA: TGCAGCGGCGGACAGGGGACCGCTGAAGCTTTCTTT; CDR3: CSGGQGTAEAFF
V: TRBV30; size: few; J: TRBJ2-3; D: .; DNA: TGTGCCTGGAGTTTTCCAGATACGCAGTATTTT; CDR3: CAWSFPDTQYF
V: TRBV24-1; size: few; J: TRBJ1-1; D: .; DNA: TGTGCCACCAGTGTCGCGGGTAGAGACACTGAAGCTTTCTTT; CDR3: CATSVAGRDTEAFF
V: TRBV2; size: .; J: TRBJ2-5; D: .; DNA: TGTGCCAGCATTTCTGTGGAGACCCAGTACTTC; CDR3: CASISVETQYF
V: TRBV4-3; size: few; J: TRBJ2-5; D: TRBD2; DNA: TGCGCCAGCAGCCAAGGGACGGGGGGGCAAGAGACCCAGTACTTC; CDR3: CASSQGTGGQETQYF
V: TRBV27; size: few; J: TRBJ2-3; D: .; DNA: TGTGCCATACCCGATACCAGCAAGGCGCACACAGATACGCAGTATTTT; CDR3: CAIPDTSKAHTDTQYF
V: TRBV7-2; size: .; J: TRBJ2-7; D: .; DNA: TGTGCCAGCAGCTTAGTTTCCTCGCCAGGGTATTCCTACGAGCAGTACTTC; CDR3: CASSLVSSPGYSYEQYF
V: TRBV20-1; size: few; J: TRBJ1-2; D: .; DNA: TGCAGCGCGCTCAGGGGATCGAGTAACTATGGCTACACCTTC; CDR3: CSALRGSSNYGYTF
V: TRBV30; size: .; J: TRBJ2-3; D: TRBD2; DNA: TGTGCCTGGAGTGTAAGCGGGGGTAGCACAGATACGCAGTATTTT; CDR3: CAWSVSGGSTDTQYF
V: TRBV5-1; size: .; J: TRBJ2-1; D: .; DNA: TGCGCCAGCAGCTTTACGAGCAATGAGCAGTTCTTC; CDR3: CASSFTSNEQFF
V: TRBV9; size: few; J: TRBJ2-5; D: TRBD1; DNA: TGTGCCAGCAGCGCCAGGACAGGGGGCGAACAAGAGACCCAGTACTTC; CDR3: CASSARTGGEQETQYF
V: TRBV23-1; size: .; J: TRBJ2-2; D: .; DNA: TGCGCCAGCAGTCAATCCAGGATCCTTAAGAACACCGGGGAGCTGTTTTTT; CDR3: CASSQSRILKNTGELFF
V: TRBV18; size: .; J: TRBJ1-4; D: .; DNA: TGTGCCAGCTCACCCCCCGGGGCAACTAATGAAAAACTGTTTTTT; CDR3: CASSPPGATNEKLFF
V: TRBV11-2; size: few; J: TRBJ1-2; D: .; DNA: TGTGCCAGCAGCGCCGATACAGTCTATGGCTACACCTTC; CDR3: CASSADTVYGYTF
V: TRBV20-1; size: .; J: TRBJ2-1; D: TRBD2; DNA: TGCAGTGCTAGAGCGGGGGGATCCTACAATGAGCAGTTCTTC; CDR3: CSARAGGSYNEQFF
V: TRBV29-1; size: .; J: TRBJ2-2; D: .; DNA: TGCAGCGGCCGGAGCGCCGGGGAGCTGTTTTTT; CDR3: CSGRSAGELFF
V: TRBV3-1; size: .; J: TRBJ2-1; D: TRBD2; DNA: TGTGCCAGCAGCCATCTGGGACTAGCGGGGGGGCCCCATGAGCAGTTCTTC; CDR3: CASSHLGLAGGPHEQFF
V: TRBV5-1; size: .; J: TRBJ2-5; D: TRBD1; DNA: TGCGCCAGCAGCTACGACAGGGGGGGGGAGACCCAGTACTTC; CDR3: CASSYDRGGETQYF
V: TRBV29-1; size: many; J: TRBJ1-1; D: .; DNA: TGCAGCGTTGACAATTGGATTGAAGCTTTCTTT; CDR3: CSVDNWIEAFF
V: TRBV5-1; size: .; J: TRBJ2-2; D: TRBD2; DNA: TGCGCCAGCAGCTCTGGGACTAGCGGGGACGGGGAGCTGTTTTTT; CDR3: CASSSGTSGDGELFF
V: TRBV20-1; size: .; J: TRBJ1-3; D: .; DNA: TGCAGTGCTAGTATGGCTAGCTCTGGAAACACCATATATTTT; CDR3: CSASMASSGNTIYF
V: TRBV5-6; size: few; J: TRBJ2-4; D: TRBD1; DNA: TGTGCCAGCAGCCCCAGATGGGACAGGGATCCAATAGCCAAAAACATTCAGTACTTC; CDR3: CASSPRWDRDPIAKNIQYF
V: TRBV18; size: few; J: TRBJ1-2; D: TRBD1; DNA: TGTGCCAGCTCACCAGGGACAGCCCAATCTTACTATGGCTACACCTTC; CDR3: CASSPGTAQSYYGYTF
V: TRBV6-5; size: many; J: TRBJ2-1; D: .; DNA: TGTGCCAGCAGTTACTCGATACTAGGGGGAAATGAGCAGTTCTTC; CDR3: CASSYSILGGNEQFF
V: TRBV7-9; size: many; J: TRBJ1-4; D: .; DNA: TGTGCCAGCAGCTTGCAGGGTCTAAATGAAAAACTGTTTTTT; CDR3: CASSLQGLNEKLFF
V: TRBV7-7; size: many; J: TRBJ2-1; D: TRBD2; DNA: TGTGCCAGCAGCCGGGGACTAGCGGGGTACAATGAGCAGTTCTTC; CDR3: CASSRGLAGYNEQFF
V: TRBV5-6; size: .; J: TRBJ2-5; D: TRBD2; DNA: TGTGCCAGCAGCCCTCCGGGACTAGCGGGGGGTAGGGGCGAGACCCAGTACTTC; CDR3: CASSPPGLAGGRGETQYF
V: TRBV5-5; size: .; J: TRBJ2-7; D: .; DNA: TGTGCCAGCTCCGTGGTGTTTAGGGAGCAGTACTTC; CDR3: CASSVVFREQYF
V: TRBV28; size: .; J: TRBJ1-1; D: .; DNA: TGTGCCAGCAGTTCACATCACACTGAAGCTTTCTTT; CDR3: CASSSHHTEAFF
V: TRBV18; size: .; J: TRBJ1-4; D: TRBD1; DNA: TGTGCCAGCTCAGGGACAGATCTTAATGAAAAACTGTTTTTT; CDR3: CASSGTDLNEKLFF
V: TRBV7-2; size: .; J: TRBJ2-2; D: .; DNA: TGTGCCAGCAGCTTAAATGCCGGACCGAACACCGGGGAGCTGTTTTTT; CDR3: CASSLNAGPNTGELFF
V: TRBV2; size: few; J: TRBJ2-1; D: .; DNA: TGTGCCAGCAGTGAAGTCGAGTCGACGAAGTTCTTC; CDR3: CASSEVESTKFF
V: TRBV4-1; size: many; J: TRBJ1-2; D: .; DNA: TGCGCCAGCAGCCAAGATCCCGGTAGCTATGGCTACACCTTC; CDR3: CASSQDPGSYGYTF
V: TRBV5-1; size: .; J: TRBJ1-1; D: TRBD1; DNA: TGCGCCAGCAGCTCACAGGGGTCGGACACTGAAGCTTTCTTT; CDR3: CASSSQGSDTEAFF
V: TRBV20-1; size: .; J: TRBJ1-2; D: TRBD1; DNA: TGCAGTGCTACGCCCGGGACAGGGGGACCTAACTATGGCTACACCTTC; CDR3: CSATPGTGGPNYGYTF
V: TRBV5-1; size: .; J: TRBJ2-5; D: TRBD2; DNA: TGCGCCAGCAGCTTGGCCCTCAGCGGGGGAAGGATGGAGACCCAGTACTTC; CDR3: CASSLALSGGRMETQYF
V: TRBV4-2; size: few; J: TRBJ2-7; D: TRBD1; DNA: TGTGCCAGCAGCCAAGCCCTTGGGGCAGGGGGTCCCTACGAGCAGTACTTC; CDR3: CASSQALGAGGPYEQYF
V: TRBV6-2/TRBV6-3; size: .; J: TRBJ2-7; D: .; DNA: TGTGCCAGCAGTGCTTACGGGATAGGTCCCTACGAGCAGTACTTC; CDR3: CASSAYGIGPYEQYF
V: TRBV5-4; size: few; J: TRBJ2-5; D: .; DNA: TGTGCCAGCAGCCCACGGGGGTCAGAGACCCAGTACTTC; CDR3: CASSPRGSETQYF
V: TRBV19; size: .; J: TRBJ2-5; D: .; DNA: TGTGCCAGTAGTGGGGGGACCCGGGTTGGAGAGACCCAGTACTTC; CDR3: CASSGGTRVGETQYF
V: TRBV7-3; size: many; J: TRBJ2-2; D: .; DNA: TGTGCCAGCAGCTCATCCCAGGGGGGCACCGGGGAGCTGTTTTTT; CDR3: CASSSSQGGTGELFF
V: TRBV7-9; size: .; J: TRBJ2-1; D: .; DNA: TGTGCCAGCAGCTCGGACCCCCCCGGCGTGACAGTCTACAATGAGCAGTTCTTC; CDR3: CASSSDPPGVTVYNEQFF
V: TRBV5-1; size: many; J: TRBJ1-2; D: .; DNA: TGCGCCAGCAGCTCATCGGGTGGCTACACCTTC; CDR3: CASSSSGGYTF
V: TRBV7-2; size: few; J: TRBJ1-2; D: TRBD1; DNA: TGTGCCAGCAGCTGGGACAGGCCTACCGGACTCTATGGCTACACCTTC; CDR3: CASSWDRPTGLYGYTF